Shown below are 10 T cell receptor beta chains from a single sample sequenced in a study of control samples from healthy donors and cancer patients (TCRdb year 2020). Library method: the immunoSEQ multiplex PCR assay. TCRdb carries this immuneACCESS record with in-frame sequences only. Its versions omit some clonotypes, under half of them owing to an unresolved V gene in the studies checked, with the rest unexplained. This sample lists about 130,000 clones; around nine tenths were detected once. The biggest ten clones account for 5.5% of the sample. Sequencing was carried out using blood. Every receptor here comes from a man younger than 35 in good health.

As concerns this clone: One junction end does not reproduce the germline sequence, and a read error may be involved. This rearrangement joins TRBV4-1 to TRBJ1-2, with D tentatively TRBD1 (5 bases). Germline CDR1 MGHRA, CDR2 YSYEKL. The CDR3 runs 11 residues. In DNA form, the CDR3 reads TGCGCCAGCAGCCACCTCAGGGAACACTACTTC. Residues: CASSHLREHYF.

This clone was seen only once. CDR3 nucleotides: TGCGCCAGCAGCTTGGGTTGGGGAAACACTGAAGCTTTCTTT. Its protein product is CASSLGWGNTEAFF. V and J are TRBV5-1 and TRBJ1-1; the D is unclear. Germline CDR1 SGHRS, CDR2 YFSETQ. The CDR3 runs 14 residues. The germline V and J ends were trimmed by 0 bases and 2 bases, with 8 bases remaining between them.

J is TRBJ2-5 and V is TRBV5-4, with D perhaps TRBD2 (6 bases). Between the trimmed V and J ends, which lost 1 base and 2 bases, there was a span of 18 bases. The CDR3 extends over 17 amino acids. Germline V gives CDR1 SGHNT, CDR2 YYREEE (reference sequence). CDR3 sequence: CASSLSLRGAGQETQYF. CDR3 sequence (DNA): TGTGCCAGCAGCTTGTCGTTGAGGGGTGCGGGGCAAGAGACCCAGTACTTC.

CDR3 loop: CASSSGGIAGVYNEQFF. The CDR3 nucleotides are TGTGCCAGCAGCTCCGGGGGAATAGCGGGGGTCTACAATGAGCAGTTCTTC. The rearrangement uses TRBV5-4 and TRBJ2-1; 9 nucleotides line up with TRBD2. From germline, CDR1 is SGHNT and CDR2 YYREEE (reference sequence). The CDR3 has 17 residues. V lost 3 bases, J lost 3 bases, and 10 bases stayed unmatched.

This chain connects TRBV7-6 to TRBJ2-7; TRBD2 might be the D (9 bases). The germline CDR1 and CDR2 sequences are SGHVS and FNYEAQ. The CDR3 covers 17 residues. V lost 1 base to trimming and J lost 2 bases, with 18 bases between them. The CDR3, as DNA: TGTGCCAGCAGCTTAGGAACAGGGGGACTAGCCACCTACGAGCAGTACTTC. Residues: CASSLGTGGLATYEQYF.

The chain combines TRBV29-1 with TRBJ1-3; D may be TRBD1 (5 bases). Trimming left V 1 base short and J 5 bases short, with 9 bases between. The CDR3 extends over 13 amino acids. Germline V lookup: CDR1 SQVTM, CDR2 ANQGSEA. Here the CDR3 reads CSVEGQGRNTIYF. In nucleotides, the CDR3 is TGCAGCGTTGAAGGGCAGGGACGAAACACCATATATTTT. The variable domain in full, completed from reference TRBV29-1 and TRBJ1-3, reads SAVISQKPSRDICQRGTSLTIQCQVDSQVTMMFWYRQQPGQSLTLIATANQGSEATYESGFVIDKFPISRPNLTFSTLTVSNMSPEDSSIYLCSVEGQGRNTIYFGEGSWLTVV.

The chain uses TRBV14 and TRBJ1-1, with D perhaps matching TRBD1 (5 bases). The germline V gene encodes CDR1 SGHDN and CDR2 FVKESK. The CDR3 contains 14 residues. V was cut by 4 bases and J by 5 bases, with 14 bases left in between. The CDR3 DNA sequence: TGTGCCAGCAGCCCTGACACGGCAGGGACTGAAGCTTTCTTT. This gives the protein CASSPDTAGTEAFF.

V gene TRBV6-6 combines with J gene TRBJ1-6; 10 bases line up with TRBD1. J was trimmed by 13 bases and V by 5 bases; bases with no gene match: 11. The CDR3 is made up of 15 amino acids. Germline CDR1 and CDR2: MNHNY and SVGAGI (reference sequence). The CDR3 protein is CASSRSGQGIFPLHF. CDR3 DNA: TGTGCCAGCAGTCGATCGGGACAGGGGATCTTTCCCCTCCACTTT.

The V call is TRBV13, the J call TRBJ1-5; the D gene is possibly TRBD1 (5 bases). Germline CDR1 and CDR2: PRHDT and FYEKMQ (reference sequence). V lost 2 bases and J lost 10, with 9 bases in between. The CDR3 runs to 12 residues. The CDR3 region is CASSLQGRPQHF. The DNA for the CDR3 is TGTGCCAGCAGCTTACAGGGTCGACCCCAGCATTTT.

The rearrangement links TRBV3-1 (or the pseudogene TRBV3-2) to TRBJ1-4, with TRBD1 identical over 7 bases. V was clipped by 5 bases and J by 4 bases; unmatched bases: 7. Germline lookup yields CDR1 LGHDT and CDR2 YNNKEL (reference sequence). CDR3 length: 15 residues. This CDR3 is CASSDWTGLNEKLFF. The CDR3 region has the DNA TGTGCCAGCAGCGACTGGACAGGCCTTAATGAAAAACTGTTTTTT.